This T cell receptor (beta chain) came from a study of vaccination and CD4 T cells after COVID-19. About the research overall: The BNT162b2 or mRNA-1273 vaccine was given to participants in two doses.

Concerning this clonotype: What it binds is unknown.

The treatment here: roughly ten-day PBMC culture with coronavirus spike peptide pools or control peptides (ViraFEST assay). After removal of 4 bases from V and 3 bases from J, the junction contained 2 bases not matched to a gene. The germline V gene has CDR1 SGHAT and CDR2 FQNNGV. The CDR3 length is 14 residues. Cultured CD4+ T cell DNA was sequenced using the Oncomine TCR Beta short-read assay. It was from cultured CD4+ T cells that genomic DNA was extracted. TCRdb passed the PCR reads through MiXCR, listing each CDR3 protein once. The table shows around 17,000 distinct CDR3 sequences, with 60% to 75% occurring only once.

The rearrangement joins TRBV11-2 to TRBJ2-1; 8 nucleotides align to TRBD2. What was sequenced was CD4+ T cells from blood, cultured in vitro. The receptor comes from a human donor who had recovered from COVID-19. Written as DNA, the CDR3 is TGTGCCAGCAGCTCCACTAGCGGCTACAATGAGCAGTTCTTC. Amino acids: CASSSTSGYNEQFF.